The 25 T cell receptor beta chains below were found in one sample sequenced in a study of blood T cells in healthy people across ages. Then a second PCR, running about 6 to 12 cycles, was carried out with a sample-barcoded 5' primer and a J-beta primer mix. One entry per CDR3 protein results from TCRdb running MiXCR on the 5' RACE reads. The sample lists over a million distinct CDR3 sequences; 35% to 55% were seen once. The sequenced sample consisted of blood. The receptors were sampled from a woman aged 60-75 years in good health.

This clonotype was recorded many times. CDR3 sequence (DNA): TGTGCCACCAGAGACGGGGGAGGCACAGATACGCAGTATTTT. This sequence encodes CATRDGGGTDTQYF. The rearrangement uses TRBV4-2 and TRBJ2-3; possible D gene TRBD2, 6 bases. From germline, CDR1 is LGHNA and CDR2 YNFKEQ. The CDR3 covers 14 residues. V gave up 10 bases and J gave up 1 base, with 15 bases separating them.

This clonotype has only one observation. The chain employs TRBV20-1 and TRBJ2-7, with 9 bases fitting TRBD2. Matching the DNA end better, TRBJ2-5 makes the J call doubtful. Germline CDR1 and CDR2: DFQATT and SNEGSKA (reference sequence). The length of the CDR3 is 16 residues. CDR3 nucleotides: TGCAGTGCCTCTCGCTCCGGCGGGGGGGCTGGAGAGACCCAGTACTTC. As protein: CSASRSGGGAGETQYF.

This clonotype was picked up many times. This chain joins TRBV2 and TRBJ2-4; no definite D call. This CDR3 contains 12 residues. Trimming took 8 bases from V and 9 from J, leaving 14 bases between them. Germline values: CDR1 SNHLY, CDR2 FYNNEI. The CDR3 DNA is TGTGCCAGCCTAGACTTGGTTGGCATTCAGTACTTC. Residues: CASLDLVGIQYF.

The sample holds a few counts of this clonotype. The rearrangement links TRBV27 to TRBJ2-5, with D perhaps matching TRBD1 (5 bases). Per the germline V gene, CDR1 is MNHEY and CDR2 is SMNVEV (reference sequence). With 6 bases removed from V and 0 bases from J, the gap between germline ends came to 14 bases. The CDR3 has 15 amino acids. The CDR3 DNA sequence: TGTGCCAGCAGGAAACTCCCGGACAACCAAGAGACCCAGTACTTC. Protein product: CASRKLPDNQETQYF.

The table lists this clonotype with a few counts. V is TRBV10-3 and J is TRBJ2-6, with D perhaps TRBD1 or TRBD2 (5 bases each). The V gene lost 7 bases and the J gene lost 0 bases, with 13 bases spanning the gap. This CDR3 region has 16 residues. CDR1 is ENHRY, CDR2 SYGVKD, per germline. The CDR3 DNA follows: TGTGCCATCACCCAGGGACGTAGCTCTGGGGCCAACGTCCTGACTTTC. This gives the protein CAITQGRSSGANVLTF.

The V and J genes are TRBV15 and TRBJ2-1, with D possibly matching TRBD1 (5 bases). The CDR3 totals 15 residues. Deletions cut 1 base from V and 8 bases from J, with 15 bases between. Looked up from germline, CDR1 is LNHNV and CDR2 is YYDKDF (reference sequence). The CDR3 DNA reads TGTGCCACCAGCAGAGGTTGGGGCGCAACGGATGAGCAGTTCTTC. It encodes CATSRGWGATDEQFF.

In its sample, this clonotype was seen a few times. The chain recombines TRBV20-1 with TRBJ2-7; D not certain. The CDR3 covers 10 residues. CDR1 is DFQATT, CDR2 SNEGSKA, per germline (reference sequence). The CDR3 region is CRWGSYEQYF. The CDR3 bases are TGCAGATGGGGCTCCTACGAGCAGTACTTC.

CDR3 loop: CSAFWGQGSYEQFF. The CDR3, as DNA: TGCAGTGCTTTTTGGGGACAGGGGTCTTACGAGCAGTTCTTC. The chain joins TRBV20-1 to TRBJ2-1; 10 positions agree with TRBD1. This CDR3 has 14 residues. Per germline, CDR1 DFQATT and CDR2 SNEGSKA (reference sequence). The V gene end was trimmed by 5 bases and the J gene end by 10 bases; junction bases not matched to a gene: 11.

Points on this clonotype: This clone may be a read error of a much larger clone one base away. The chain links TRBV7-3 to TRBJ2-1; 8 nucleotides align to TRBD1. CDR1 and CDR2 from the germline V gene are SGHTA and FQGTGA. V trimming: 5 bases; J trimming: 9 bases; junction bases outside the gene matches: 6. There are 13 residues in the CDR3. CDR3 DNA: TGTGCCAGCAGCAGGACAGGGCAGGGTGAGCAGTTCTTC. Its protein product is CASSRTGQGEQFF.

Only a few counts were recorded for this clonotype. The chain combines TRBV27 with TRBJ1-4, with 8 bases that match TRBD1. This CDR3 spans 15 amino acids. Per germline, CDR1 MNHEY and CDR2 SMNVEV (reference sequence). With 3 bases clipped from V and 3 bases from J, the junction kept 3 bases outside the gene matches. The CDR3 protein is CASSFRGLANEKLFF. CDR3 sequence (DNA): TGTGCCAGCAGTTTCAGGGGGCTGGCTAATGAAAAACTGTTTTTT. The full variable domain, its missing parts supplied by reference TRBV27 and TRBJ1-4, is EAQVTQNPRYLITVTGKKLTVTCSQNMNHEYMSWYRQDPGLGLRQIYYSMNVEVTDKGDVPEGYKVSRKEKRNFPLILESPSPNQTSLYFCASSFRGLANEKLFFGSGTQLSVL.

The V gene is TRBV5-6, the J gene TRBJ2-5; unclear D gene. CDR3 length: 17 residues. V was clipped by 2 bases and J by 2 bases, with 19 bases between them. Germline CDR1 SGHDT, CDR2 YYEEEE. CDR3 coding DNA: TGTGCCAGCAGCTTCTCTGTGCTAGTGTCAGCACAAGAGACCCAGTACTTC. Protein product: CASSFSVLVSAQETQYF.

The chain is built from TRBV29-1 and TRBJ2-2, with D tentatively TRBD2 (5 bases). Per germline, CDR1 SQVTM and CDR2 ANQGSEA. The V end was cut by 7 bases, the J end by 5 bases, with 8 bases between. This CDR3 has 11 residues. CDR3 in amino acids: CSAGETGELFF. Written as DNA, the CDR3 is TGCAGCGCTGGGGAGACCGGGGAGCTGTTTTTT.

This clonotype was recorded many times. The chain links TRBV12-3 or TRBV12-4 to TRBJ2-3, with TRBD1 matching over 8 bases. The V gene end was trimmed by 6 bases and the J gene end by 2 bases; junction bases not matched to a gene: 7. The CDR3 loop spans 15 amino acids. This CDR3 reads CASSRGDRLTDTQYF. The CDR3 DNA reads TGTGCCAGCAGCCGTGGGGACAGGCTCACAGATACGCAGTATTTT.

This clonotype came up a few times. The V and J genes are TRBV27 and TRBJ2-1; possible D gene TRBD1, 6 bases. This CDR3 comprises 14 residues. Germline loops: CDR1 MNHEY, CDR2 SMNVEV (reference sequence). The V and J ends lost 4 bases and 8 bases respectively, with 15 bases between them. CDR3 region: CASSWRQGTDEQFF. CDR3 sequence (DNA): TGTGCCAGCAGTTGGCGGCAGGGGACCGATGAGCAGTTCTTC.

This clonotype was recorded at least ten times. The V and J genes are TRBV29-1 and TRBJ2-7; TRBD1 matches at 7 bases. The J segment lost 2 bases and the V segment lost 7 bases, leaving 8 bases of the junction unmatched. The CDR3 sequence is 13 residues long. Germline V gives CDR1 SQVTM, CDR2 ANQGSEA. CDR3 nucleotides: TGCAGCGCCGAGGACAGGAGTACCTACGAGCAGTACTTC. It translates to CSAEDRSTYEQYF.

This clonotype was counted at least ten times. The J gene is TRBJ2-3, the V gene TRBV20-1; D unclear. CDR1 DFQATT and CDR2 SNEGSKA come from the germline V gene (reference sequence). This CDR3 is 14 amino acids long. Trimming removed 1 base from V and 5 bases from J, with 13 bases in between. CDR3 protein: CSARALDGGDTQYF. In DNA, the CDR3 is TGCAGTGCTAGAGCCCTAGATGGTGGAGATACGCAGTATTTT.

The rearrangement joins TRBV27 to TRBJ2-4, with TRBD1 matching over 9 bases. From germline, CDR1 is MNHEY and CDR2 SMNVEV (reference sequence). The V gene end was trimmed by 6 bases and the J gene end by 13 bases; junction bases not matched to a gene: 10. The CDR3 is 13 amino acids. CDR3 bases: TGTGCCAGCAGGGGACAGGGATGGGGAGAGCAGTACTTC. Translated: CASRGQGWGEQYF.

This clonotype was counted only a few times. This sequence joins TRBV7-9 and TRBJ2-4; D gene ambiguous. The assigned J gene may be wrong: the sequence end matches TRBJ2-5 better. The CDR3 sequence is 14 residues long. Germline V gene data show CDR1 as SEHNR and CDR2 as FQNEAQ (reference sequence). CDR3 sequence (DNA): TGTGCCAGCAGCGAGGAGCTGGGGCAAGAGACCCAGTACTTC. Translated: CASSEELGQETQYF.

The rearrangement uses TRBV3-1 and TRBJ1-4; D gene uncertain. The CDR3 runs to 14 residues. The V gene's germline CDR1 is LGHDT and CDR2 YNNKEL (reference sequence). Trimming removed 3 bases at V and 7 bases at J, with 12 bases between. The CDR3 loop is CASSQGRKSEKLFF. In DNA, the CDR3 is TGTGCCAGCAGCCAGGGCAGGAAAAGTGAAAAACTGTTTTTT.

V usage is TRBV28 and J usage is TRBJ2-7, with unresolved D. V was pared by 5 bases and J by 2 bases, with 13 bases between. Germline loops: CDR1 MDHEN, CDR2 SYDVKM. The length of the CDR3 is 14 residues. The DNA for the CDR3 is TGTGCCAGCAGTCTGATTGATTCTCCCTACGAGCAGTACTTC. Its protein product is CASSLIDSPYEQYF.

V gene TRBV6-6 combines with J gene TRBJ2-4, with TRBD1 identical over 7 bases. TRBJ2-7 matches the DNA end more closely, so the J call is doubtful. This CDR3 spans 16 amino acids. The germline V gene encodes CDR1 MNHNY and CDR2 SVGAGI (reference sequence). This chain's CDR3 is CASSYSTGLRAYEQYF. Written as DNA, the CDR3 is TGTGCCAGCAGTTACTCGACAGGGCTCAGGGCCTACGAGCAGTACTTC.

The chain carries TRBV28 and TRBJ2-5; 9 nucleotides match TRBD1. The CDR3 is 17 residues long. Germline CDR1 and CDR2: MDHEN and SYDVKM. V was clipped by 2 bases and J by 1 base; unmatched bases: 8. The CDR3 loop is CASSLDGGQGTQETQYF. Written as DNA, the CDR3 is TGTGCCAGCAGTTTAGATGGGGGACAGGGAACCCAAGAGACCCAGTACTTC.

This sequence joins TRBV20-1 and TRBJ2-3; 12 bases line up with TRBD2. CDR3 length: 15 residues. J lost 2 bases, V lost 5 bases, and 5 bases had no gene match. CDR1 and CDR2 from the germline V gene are DFQATT and SNEGSKA (reference sequence). CDR3 DNA: TGCAGTGCTGTCCTAGCGGGAGGGACCACAGATACGCAGTATTTT. It is translated as CSAVLAGGTTDTQYF.

The chain employs TRBV27 and TRBJ2-1, with TRBD2 as a possible D gene (6 bases). Germline V gene lookup returns CDR1 MNHEY and CDR2 SMNVEV (reference sequence). CDR3 length: 13 residues. V lost 4 bases to trimming and J lost 9 bases, with 13 bases between them. Written as DNA, the CDR3 is TGTGCCAGCAGTTCTCGGGAGTGGGCTGAGCAGTTCTTC. It specifies CASSSREWAEQFF.

Only a few counts were recorded for this clonotype. This chain connects TRBV2 to TRBJ2-7; 7 bases fit TRBD2. With V trimmed by 6 bases and J by 0 bases, 2 bases remained unmatched. Per germline, CDR1 SNHLY and CDR2 FYNNEI. This CDR3 is 13 amino acids long. CDR3 bases: TGTGCCAGCAGCCGGGACTACTCCTACGAGCAGTACTTC. Translating it yields CASSRDYSYEQYF.